The sequence of this T cell receptor (beta chain) was determined in a study of shared clonotypes between healthy human individuals. Overall study findings and caveats: Non-shared clonotypes had lower generation probabilities than clonotypes shared by all four sorted-subset donors.

Germline CDR1 SGHRS, CDR2 YFSETQ. This CDR3 region has 13 residues. V lost 2 bases to trimming and J lost 2 bases, with 4 bases between them. As regards this clone: The target antigen is unknown.

This table comes from immunoSEQ multiplex PCR, and its TCRdb copy is limited to in-frame clones, with some not included. Here the sample spans fewer than 1.8 million clones, about 98.5% being singletons. Sequenced input: naive CD4+ T cells sorted from blood. Subset meaning: CD45RA+ positively selected. The V call is TRBV5-1, the J call TRBJ1-4; D unresolved. The TCR sequence derives from a man aged 25 to 45 in good health. The CDR3 sequence is CASSLSTNEKLFF. For the CDR3, the DNA is TGCGCCAGCAGCTTATCCACTAATGAAAAACTGTTTTTT.